Listed below are T cell receptor beta chains from one sample, sequenced in a study of cytomegalovirus exposure and HLA in healthy donors. The method was immunoSEQ multiplex PCR; TCRdb's version includes in-frame clones alone and lacks a portion of them. The data show about 200,000 clones, approximately 70% seen once. Sequenced material: PBMCs. The receptor source for this set is a woman under 40 in good health and CMV-seronegative. CDR3s include the opening cysteine and the closing phenylalanine or tryptophan. D genes are given only for firm matches. Not every row has a clone size; where given, it reads once, few, many or a size class.

d_gene,j_gene,v_gene,abundance,CDR3nt,CDR3aa
.,TRBJ2-5,TRBV12-2,.,TGTGCAAGTCGCTTATGCGGGGCGGGACTACCAAAGAGGGGTGCAGAGACCCAGTACTTC,CASRLCGAGLPKRGAETQYF
.,TRBJ1-2,TRBV4-3,.,TGCGCCAGCAGCCAAGACGGTTCACAGTGGGTACACACCTTC,CASSQDGSQWVHTF
TRBD2,TRBJ2-5,TRBV25-1,few,TGTGCCAGCAGTGAATCCCCCCTCTCGGGGGGTTATCAAGAGACCCAGTACTTC,CASSESPLSGGYQETQYF
TRBD1,TRBJ2-5,TRBV30,once,TGTGCCTGGAATAGGGCCAGGGGGCAGGGCGCCCAGTACTTC,CAWNRARGQGAQYF
.,TRBJ2-7,TRBV10-3,.,TGTGCCATCAGTGAGTCCTCAACCTACGAGCAGTACTTC,CAISESSTYEQYF
TRBD1,TRBJ2-7,TRBV5-5,few,TGTGCCAGCAGCTATGGACAGGGGGACCTCCACTCCTACGAGCAGTACTTC,CASSYGQGDLHSYEQYF
TRBD1,TRBJ1-1,TRBV6-5,.,TGTGCCAGCAGCCGAAAGACAGGGGCCACTGAAGCTTTCTTT,CASSRKTGATEAFF
TRBD1,TRBJ2-7,TRBV30,.,TGTGCCCGGAGTGTGGGACAGGCCTACGAGCAGTACTTC,CARSVGQAYEQYF
TRBD2,TRBJ2-1,TRBV7-9,.,TGTGCCAGCAGCCACCTTGGGGGACTAGCGCGTCGAACGGGGGGGCAGTTCTTC,CASSHLGGLARRTGGQFF
TRBD2,TRBJ2-3,TRBV7-2,.,TGTGCCAGCAGCTTAGATGCTAGCGGGGGCCTCGTTCCCACAGATACGCAGTATTTT,CASSLDASGGLVPTDTQYF
TRBD2,TRBJ2-5,TRBV29-1,.,TGCAGCGTTGAACTAGCGGGAGTGGAGACCCAGTACTTC,CSVELAGVETQYF
.,TRBJ1-2,TRBV10-3,.,TGTGCCATCAGTGAGTCAACGGGACACCCAGTCACCTTC,CAISESTGHPVTF
TRBD2,TRBJ2-2,TRBV19,once,TGTGCCAGTAGTATGCGGAAACCGGGACTAGCTAACACCGGGGAGCTGTTTTTT,CASSMRKPGLANTGELFF
.,TRBJ1-1,TRBV6-5,.,TGTGCCAGCAGTTCCCCTCCCGCTGAAGCTTTCTTT,CASSSPPAEAFF
.,TRBJ2-2,TRBV2,once,TGTGCCAGCAGACGCGGTACGACCGGGGAGCTGTTTTTT,CASRRGTTGELFF
.,TRBJ1-1,TRBV6-6,.,TGTGCCAGCAGTTTTGGGACAAGGGGTGAAGCTTTCTTT,CASSFGTRGEAFF
.,TRBJ1-2,TRBV21-1,few,TGTGCCAGCAGCAAATCAGGGGGCCGAGGCTATGGCTACACCTTC,CASSKSGGRGYGYTF
.,TRBJ1-1,TRBV6-5,.,TGTGCCAGCAGTTACTTGGACGGCGGGACTGAAGCTTTCTTT,CASSYLDGGTEAFF
TRBD2,TRBJ2-1,TRBV2,.,TGTGCCAGCAGTGATCAGACTAGCCAAGGGTACAATGAGCAGTTCTTC,CASSDQTSQGYNEQFF
.,TRBJ1-2,TRBV6-1,.,TGTGCCAGCAGTGAGAGGCAGGGAGGCTACACCTTC,CASSERQGGYTF
TRBD2,TRBJ2-5,TRBV27,.,TGTGCCAGCAGTTTATATGCGGGGGACCTCTTGCAGTACTTC,CASSLYAGDLLQYF
TRBD1,TRBJ1-2,TRBV6-1,.,TGTGCCAGCAGTCGAGCTTCGACAGGGGGTGGCTACACCTTC,CASSRASTGGGYTF
.,TRBJ1-1,TRBV11-2,.,TGTGCCAGCAGCTTAGTGGCCTTACGGGGCACTGAAGCTTTCTTT,CASSLVALRGTEAFF
TRBD2,TRBJ2-7,TRBV30,few,TGTGCCTGGAGCATCGGGAGGACCTACGAGCAGTACTTC,CAWSIGRTYEQYF